This T cell receptor (beta chain) was obtained from a study of T cell clones after liver transplantation. Study-level background: In this trial, immunosuppression withdrawal was attempted within 2 years of liver transplant. Study observations and caveats: Rather than being deleted, graft donor-reactive T cells may have moved into the graft.

On this clone: Its antigen is as yet unknown.

In germline, CDR1 is SNHLY, CDR2 FYNNEI. This CDR3 is 15 amino acids long. J was trimmed by 9 bases and V by 4 bases; bases with no gene match: 8. Thawed unstimulated PBMCs were FACS-sorted by CD3, CD4 and CD8 into two populations. Only in-frame clones appear in the TCRdb table, and some are missing; sequencing was by immunoSEQ multiplex PCR. The data show approximately 75,000 clones, with 80% seen just once and about 0.79% held by the top ten. The source was CD4+ T cells from blood, collected 12 months after liver transplant. This chain links TRBV2 with TRBJ2-1; 11 nucleotides agree with TRBD2. This TCR was recovered from a human patient who received a liver transplant. Among the T cells, some may be from the graft donor. CDR3 amino acids: CASSGLAGGEGEQFF. DNA for the CDR3: TGTGCCAGCAGTGGGCTAGCGGGAGGAGAGGGTGAGCAGTTCTTC.